A single sample is the source of the 3 T cell receptor beta chains below, sequenced in a study of T cell responses to AZD1222 COVID-19 vaccine. The method was immunoSEQ multiplex PCR; TCRdb's version includes in-frame clones alone and lacks a portion of them. The sample carries around 78,000 clones, about 92% recorded once. The sample was peripheral blood, taken on day 0 of AZD1222 vaccination. Receptors were obtained from an adult in good health.

The rearrangement joins TRBV24-1 to TRBJ2-2; D unclear. V was cut by 1 base and J by 4 bases, with 3 bases left in between. The CDR3 is 13 amino acids. Germline values: CDR1 KGHDR, CDR2 SFDVKD. The CDR3 spells CATSDLITGELFF. The CDR3 DNA reads TGTGCCACCAGTGATTTAATCACCGGGGAGCTGTTTTTT.

The chain is built from TRBV18 and TRBJ1-1, with D possibly TRBD1 on 6 matching bases. Germline V gene lookup returns CDR1 KGHSH and CDR2 LQKENI. Trimming removed 5 bases from V and 4 bases from J, with 17 bases in between. The CDR3 totals 15 residues. The DNA for the CDR3 is TGTGCCAGCTCATTACTACAGGGTAAAGGCACTGAAGCTTTCTTT. Protein product: CASSLLQGKGTEAFF. The full variable domain, with the rest looked up from reference TRBV18 and TRBJ1-1, is NAGVMQNPRHLVRRRGQEARLRCSPMKGHSHVYWYRQLPEEGLKFMVYLQKENIIDESGMPKERFSAEFPKEGPSILRIQQVVRGDSAAYFCASSLLQGKGTEAFFGQGTRLTVV.

The rearrangement joins TRBV4-1 to TRBJ2-3; possible D gene TRBD1, 6 bases. Germline assignment: CDR1 MGHRA and CDR2 YSYEKL. The CDR3 spans 17 residues. The V end lost 5 bases, the J end lost 5 bases, and 23 bases lay between the germline ends. CDR3 region: CASSSYRDPQGKDTQYF. CDR3 DNA: TGCGCCAGCAGCTCTTACAGGGACCCCCAGGGTAAAGATACGCAGTATTTT.